A single sample gave rise to the 32 T cell receptor beta chains below, sequenced in a study of cytomegalovirus exposure and HLA in healthy donors (dated by TCRdb to 2015 to 2018). Receptor libraries were prepared by the immunoSEQ multiplex PCR assay. The multiplex PCR relied on a mix of 60 forward primers for TCR Vbeta segments and 13 reverse primers for TCR Jbeta segments. TCRdb re-hosts the immuneACCESS table, in-frame sequences only. Its copies lack some clones; in the studies checked, an unresolved V gene accounts for under half of them, and the cause for the rest is not known. Present in this sample are 120,000 to 150,000 clones, 70% to 85% of which were seen just once. The ten largest make up approximately 1.9% of the sample. The sequenced material came from PBMCs. These receptor sequences come from a woman aged 40 to 50 in good health and CMV-seronegative.

This chain connects TRBV4-3 to TRBJ1-4, with a possible D match to TRBD1 (6 bases). Germline values: CDR1 LGHNA, CDR2 YSLEER. V dropped 4 bases and J dropped 7 bases, with 16 bases sitting between them. This CDR3 has 15 amino acids. The CDR3 nucleotides are TGCGCCAGCAGCCCGCTCCGGGACATACGTGAAAAACTGTTTTTT. Protein: CASSPLRDIREKLFF.

The chain recombines TRBV2 with TRBJ2-5, with D perhaps TRBD1 (6 bases). In germline, CDR1 is SNHLY, CDR2 FYNNEI. V lost 8 bases to trimming and J lost 11 bases, with 15 bases between them. The CDR3 has 11 residues. The CDR3: CASVLGARQYF. CDR3 coding DNA: TGTGCCAGCGTCCTGGGGGCGCGGCAGTACTTC.

The chain joins TRBV6-5 to TRBJ1-2, with 9 bases that match TRBD1. The trim removed 6 bases at V and 4 bases at J, leaving 9 bases unmatched. This CDR3 comprises 15 residues. Per germline, CDR1 MNHEY and CDR2 SVGAGI. CDR3 loop: CASRLTGQGIYGYTF. The CDR3 DNA reads as TGTGCCAGCAGACTAACCGGACAGGGGATCTATGGCTACACCTTC.

In regard to this clone: The junction differs from germline at one of its ends, possibly a read error. The rearrangement uses TRBV7-9 and TRBJ1-5; 9 positions match TRBD1. The CDR3 has 15 residues. Per the germline V gene, CDR1 is SEHNR and CDR2 is FQNEAQ (reference sequence). CDR3 bases: TGTTCCAGCAGCTTAGCGCGGACAGGGGATCAGCCCCAGCATTTT. Its translation is CSSSLARTGDQPQHF.

J is TRBJ2-1 and V is TRBV5-6; 10 bases agree with TRBD2. The CDR3 runs 15 residues. CDR1 is SGHDT and CDR2 is YYEEEE in the germline V gene. With V trimmed by 4 bases and J by 4 bases, 5 bases remained unmatched. The CDR3 is CASSVAGGLYNEQFF. Written as DNA, the CDR3 is TGTGCCAGCAGCGTAGCGGGAGGTCTGTACAATGAGCAGTTCTTC.

The chain combines TRBV6-5 with TRBJ2-7; D may be TRBD1 (6 bases). From germline, CDR1 is MNHEY and CDR2 SVGAGI. V lost 2 bases and J lost 6, with 8 bases in between. This CDR3 spans 12 amino acids. The CDR3 loop is CASSYGGAEQYF. The DNA of the CDR3 is TGTGCCAGCAGTTACGGGGGCGCCGAGCAGTACTTC.

This clone was detected a few times. The chain couples TRBV6-1 to TRBJ2-5, with a possible D match to TRBD1 (5 bases). Trimming removed 5 bases at V and 2 bases at J, with 9 bases between. The germline V gene encodes CDR1 MNHNS and CDR2 SASEGT. The CDR3 contains 13 residues. The CDR3 is CASSLRQQETQYF. CDR3 nucleotide sequence: TGTGCCAGCAGTCTTAGACAGCAAGAGACCCAGTACTTC.

The rearrangement joins TRBV28 to TRBJ1-5; D perhaps matches TRBD2 (6 bases). The end of the DNA fits TRBJ2-3 better, so the J call may be wrong. The germline CDR1 and CDR2 sequences are MDHEN and SYDVKM. This CDR3 is 12 amino acids long. DNA for the CDR3: TGTGCCAGCAGTCCCGGGGGTCAGCCCCAGTATTTT. This codes for CASSPGGQPQYF.

In DNA, the CDR3 is TGCGCCAGCAGCTTGGGAGAGAGCTATGGCTACACCTTC. Encoded protein: CASSLGESYGYTF. V usage is TRBV5-1 and J usage is TRBJ1-2; no firm D call. CDR3 length: 13 residues. Germline V gene sequence: CDR1 SGHRS, CDR2 YFSETQ. The germline V and J ends were trimmed by 0 bases and 4 bases, with 7 bases remaining between them.

V gene TRBV10-3 combines with J gene TRBJ2-5, with 7 bases that match TRBD1. This CDR3 has 12 amino acids. J lost 13 bases, V lost 0 bases, and 5 bases had no gene match. Per the germline V gene, CDR1 is ENHRY and CDR2 is SYGVKD. CDR3 DNA: TGTGCCATCAGTGAGTCGGTGGGACAGTTGTACTTC. Its protein is CAISESVGQLYF.

V is TRBV7-2 and J is TRBJ1-5, with D perhaps TRBD1 (5 bases). Trimming pared 6 bases from V and 4 bases from J, leaving 13 bases between. This CDR3 spans 14 amino acids. CDR1 SGHTA and CDR2 FQGNSA come from the germline V gene. CDR3 DNA sequence: TGTGCCAGCAGTTTTACAGGACCTAATCAGCCCCAGCATTTT. Amino acid sequence: CASSFTGPNQPQHF.

The CDR3: CASSQDRVGRGHGTNEKLFF. CDR3 in DNA: TGTGCCAGCAGCCAAGATCGGGTGGGCAGGGGGCATGGAACTAATGAAAAACTGTTTTTT. The rearrangement links TRBV4-2 to TRBJ1-4; 8 bases fit TRBD1. CDR3 length equals 20 residues. Germline V gene data show CDR1 as LGHNA and CDR2 as YNFKEQ. With V trimmed by 0 bases and J by 1 base, 13 bases remained unmatched.

The CDR3 region is CASSLDREEKLFF. The CDR3 nucleotides read TGTGCCAGCAGCTTAGACAGGGAGGAAAAACTGTTTTTT. The genes are TRBV7-2 and TRBJ1-4; D might be TRBD1 (6 bases). The V gene lost 1 base and the J gene lost 8 bases, with 8 bases spanning the gap. CDR3 length: 13 residues. Germline assignment: CDR1 SGHTA and CDR2 FQGNSA.

As for this clone: At the DNA level, this CDR3 is encoded by other sequences in the same sample as well. This sequence joins TRBV18 and TRBJ2-7, with 10 bases aligning to TRBD1. The CDR3 has 14 amino acids. Per germline, CDR1 KGHSH and CDR2 LQKENI. Trimming cost V 6 bases and J 3 bases; bases outside gene matches: 5. CDR3 DNA: TGTGCCAGCTCTCCCGGGACAGGGGACTACGAGCAGTACTTC. Its protein product is CASSPGTGDYEQYF.

This sequence joins TRBV19 and TRBJ1-3; D call uncertain. From germline, CDR1 is LNHDA and CDR2 SQIVND (reference sequence). The V gene lost 4 bases and the J gene lost 0 bases, with 10 bases spanning the gap. The CDR3 is made up of 15 amino acids. Written as DNA, the CDR3 is TGTGCCAGTAGTACCTTGACATTCTCTGGAAACACCATATATTTT. Amino acid sequence: CASSTLTFSGNTIYF.

The chain has TRBV12-5 and TRBJ2-3; 12 nucleotides agree with TRBD2. The V segment lost 7 bases and the J segment 5 bases; nucleotides outside the gene matches: 10. Germline V gives CDR1 LGHNT, CDR2 FRNRAP. The CDR3 loop spans 16 amino acids. CDR3 region: CASARLAGVGGDTQYF. CDR3 DNA: TGTGCTAGTGCCAGACTAGCGGGAGTTGGTGGAGATACGCAGTATTTT.

The rearrangement links TRBV19 to TRBJ2-2, with TRBD2 matching 11 bases. With V trimmed by 4 bases and J by 4 bases, 11 bases remained unmatched. The germline V gene has CDR1 LNHDA and CDR2 SQIVND (reference sequence). This CDR3 spans 18 amino acids. In nucleotides, the CDR3 is TGTGCCAGTAGTAACCACGGACTAGCGGGCGGCGTCACCGGGGAGCTGTTTTTT. Its protein product is CASSNHGLAGGVTGELFF.

This rearrangement joins TRBV5-1 to TRBJ1-6, with TRBD1 matching over 9 bases. The germline V gene has CDR1 SGHRS and CDR2 YFSETQ. After removal of 4 bases from V and 7 bases from J, the junction contained 6 bases not matched to a gene. The CDR3 runs to 15 residues. CDR3 sequence reads: CASSANRGQNSPLHF. The CDR3 DNA is TGCGCCAGCAGCGCTAACAGGGGGCAAAATTCACCCCTCCACTTT.

The chain links TRBV27 to TRBJ2-7; perhaps TRBD2 as D (5 bases). CDR3 length: 14 amino acids. V was cut by 1 base and J by 5 bases, with 12 bases left in between. Germline V gene lookup returns CDR1 MNHEY and CDR2 SMNVEV (reference sequence). CDR3 nucleotide sequence: TGTGCCAGCAGTTTATATGAGGAGGCCCACGAGCAGTACTTC. Its protein product is CASSLYEEAHEQYF.

This CDR3 reads CASQKQGRTYNEQFF. The CDR3 bases are TGTGCCAGCCAAAAACAGGGCCGAACCTACAATGAGCAGTTCTTC. The rearrangement links TRBV18 to TRBJ2-1, with D perhaps TRBD1 (6 bases). Germline V gene lookup returns CDR1 KGHSH and CDR2 LQKENI. V lost 8 bases and J lost 2, with 16 bases in between. The CDR3 is 15 amino acids.

The V call is TRBV6-5, the J call TRBJ2-7, with D perhaps TRBD1 (6 bases). The CDR3 is 15 amino acids. V lost 6 bases and J 2 bases, leaving 17 bases between the germline ends. Germline V lookup: CDR1 MNHEY, CDR2 SVGAGI. CDR3 in amino acids: CASRQFPGHPYEQYF. CDR3 DNA: TGTGCCAGCAGGCAATTCCCGGGACACCCCTACGAGCAGTACTTC.

V gene TRBV6-5 combines with J gene TRBJ1-2, with D perhaps matching TRBD1 (5 bases). The CDR3 sequence is 15 residues long. Germline V gene data show CDR1 as MNHEY and CDR2 as SVGAGI. V was pared by 0 bases and J by 3 bases, with 11 bases between. Here the CDR3 DNA reads TGTGCCAGCAGTTACTCGATCGCGGGGGACTATGGCTACACCTTC. It codes for CASSYSIAGDYGYTF.

The rearrangement joins TRBV7-2 to TRBJ2-1; D not resolved. CDR3 size: 11 residues. Germline V gene lookup returns CDR1 SGHTA and CDR2 FQGNSA. V was pared by 6 bases and J by 7 bases, with 7 bases between. CDR3: CASRFYNEQFF. The DNA of the CDR3 is TGTGCCAGCAGGTTCTATAATGAGCAGTTCTTC.

J is TRBJ2-7 and V is TRBV6-5, with TRBD2 matching 7 bases. Trimming cost V 4 bases and J 3 bases; bases outside gene matches: 6. Germline V gene data show CDR1 as MNHEY and CDR2 as SVGAGI. This CDR3 is 14 amino acids long. The CDR3 region is CASSWTGTNYEQYF. Here the CDR3 DNA reads TGTGCCAGCAGTTGGACGGGGACTAACTACGAGCAGTACTTC.

The genes are TRBV5-1 and TRBJ2-1; D gene unclear. The ends were cut back, 4 bases at V and 5 bases at J, with 19 bases in the middle. The CDR3 contains 16 residues. Germline V gene lookup returns CDR1 SGHRS and CDR2 YFSETQ. DNA of the CDR3: TGCGCCAGCAGCGGAAAGCCTTACCCGGAGCACAATGAGCAGTTCTTC. It encodes CASSGKPYPEHNEQFF.

The gene calls are TRBV5-1 and TRBJ1-1; D gene unclear. CDR1 and CDR2 from the germline V gene are SGHRS and YFSETQ. This CDR3 is built from 16 residues. V gave up 0 bases and J gave up 1 base, with 13 bases separating them. The CDR3 loop reads CASSLEYTGKNTEAFF. Written as DNA, the CDR3 is TGCGCCAGCAGCTTGGAATATACGGGTAAGAACACTGAAGCTTTCTTT.

This chain uses TRBV2 with TRBJ2-1, with TRBD1 as a possible D gene (5 bases). CDR1 is SNHLY and CDR2 is FYNNEI in the germline V gene. The CDR3 consists of 13 residues. V lost 7 bases, J lost 2 bases, and 9 bases lay in between. CDR3: CASTPRAYNEQFF. CDR3 sequence (DNA): TGTGCCAGCACTCCCAGGGCCTACAATGAGCAGTTCTTC. The variable domain in full, with the rest retrieved from reference TRBV2 and TRBJ2-1, is EPEVTQTPSHQVTQMGQEVILRCVPISNHLYFYWYRQILGQKVEFLVSFYNNEISEKSEIFDDQFSVERPDGSNFTLKIRSTKLEDSAMYFCASTPRAYNEQFFGPGTRLTVL.

The rearrangement joins TRBV6-1 to TRBJ2-7; 7 nucleotides agree with TRBD1. Germline-derived CDR1 and CDR2 are MNHNS and SASEGT. This CDR3 is built from 13 residues. The junction had 6 bases not matched to a gene; V was cut back by 8 bases and J by 2 bases. In nucleotides, the CDR3 is TGTGCCAGCGACCGGGACAGAACCTACGAGCAGTACTTC. Its translation is CASDRDRTYEQYF.

The chain links TRBV6-1 to TRBJ2-3; 11 bases align to TRBD2. There are 15 residues in the CDR3. The junction had 7 bases not matched to a gene; V was cut back by 5 bases and J by 6 bases. Germline CDR1 reads MNHNS; CDR2 reads SASEGT. The CDR3 region is CASSPVSGRVDTQYF. CDR3 DNA: TGTGCCAGCAGTCCCGTTAGCGGGAGGGTGGATACGCAGTATTTT.

This clone was picked up one time. The gene calls are TRBV19 and TRBJ2-5; 7 bases are shared with TRBD1. Germline assignment: CDR1 LNHDA and CDR2 SQIVND (reference sequence). The CDR3 loop spans 15 amino acids. V dropped 3 bases and J dropped 5; count of bases not matched to a gene: 9. As DNA, the CDR3 is TGTGCCAGTAGTATCGACAGGGTTGTTGGGGAGACCCAGTACTTC. As protein: CASSIDRVVGETQYF.

The V call is TRBV11-2, the J call TRBJ1-2; TRBD1 is a possible D gene (6 bases). The CDR3 has 19 residues. Germline V CDR1 and CDR2: SGHAT, FQNNGV. Trimming pared 5 bases from V and 3 bases from J, leaving 28 bases between. CDR3 in amino acids: CASSREGGSTLKRYYGYTF. The DNA for the CDR3 is TGTGCCAGCAGCCGGGAGGGGGGATCTACCTTGAAGAGGTACTATGGCTACACCTTC. Full variable domain (missing parts from reference TRBV11-2 and TRBJ1-2): EAGVAQSPRYKIIEKRQSVAFWCNPISGHATLYWYQQILGQGPKLLIQFQNNGVVDDSQLPKDRFSAERLKGVDSTLKIQPAKLEDSAVYLCASSREGGSTLKRYYGYTFGSGTRLTVV.

Comment on this clone: One end of the junction is discordant with germline, which a read error may explain. The V gene is TRBV11-2, the J gene TRBJ2-5, with TRBD1 matching 7 bases. In germline, CDR1 is SGHAT, CDR2 FQNNGV. The CDR3 contains 13 residues. CDR3 coding DNA: TGTGCCAGCAGCCGGGACAGAGAAGAGGCCCAGTACTTC. It codes for CASSRDREEAQYF.